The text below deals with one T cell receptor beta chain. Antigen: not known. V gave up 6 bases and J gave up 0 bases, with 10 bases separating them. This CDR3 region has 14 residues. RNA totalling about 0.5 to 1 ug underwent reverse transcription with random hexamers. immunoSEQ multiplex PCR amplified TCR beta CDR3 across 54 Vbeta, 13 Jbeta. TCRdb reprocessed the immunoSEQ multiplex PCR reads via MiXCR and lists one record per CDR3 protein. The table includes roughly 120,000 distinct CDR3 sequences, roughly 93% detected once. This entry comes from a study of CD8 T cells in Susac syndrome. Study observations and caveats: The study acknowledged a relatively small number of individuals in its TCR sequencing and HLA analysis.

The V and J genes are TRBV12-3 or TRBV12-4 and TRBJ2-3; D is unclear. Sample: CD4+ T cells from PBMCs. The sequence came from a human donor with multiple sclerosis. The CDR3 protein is CASSPWVSTDTQYF. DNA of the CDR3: TGTGCCAGCAGCCCCTGGGTGAGCACAGATACGCAGTATTTT.